This entry describes one T cell receptor beta chain. Unmatched junction bases numbered 11, after V lost 2 bases and J lost 4 bases. In germline, CDR1 is SGHNT, CDR2 YYREEE (reference sequence). The CDR3 extends over 16 amino acids. This sample is part of a study of shared clonotypes between healthy human individuals. Libraries were prepared by immunoSEQ multiplex PCR; TCRdb keeps only in-frame clonotypes and omits some of them. The sample lists roughly 660,000 clones, about 90% occurring once. The source is a young man in good health. Some clones in this sample may be carry-over from other donors' samples. The sequenced material came from memory CD8+ T cells from PBMCs. Subset denoted: CD45RO+ cells pooled with CCR7-negative TemRA cells. V is TRBV5-4 and J is TRBJ1-2; 7 nucleotides match TRBD1. CDR3 nucleotide sequence: TGTGCCAGCAGCTTCCCTTTAGGACAGGCCCCCTATGGCTACACCTTC. Translating gives CASSFPLGQAPYGYTF.